This T cell receptor (beta chain) was identified in a study of beta chain features in type 1 diabetes. Whole-study results and caveats: A PCR bias possibly favoring shorter templates would apply equally to patients and controls.

In total, each donor contributed a single heparinised blood draw that averaged roughly 110 mL. Sorting produced populations that all topped 95% purity. V lost 1 base and J 8 bases, leaving 11 bases between the germline ends. The CDR3 sequence is 13 residues long. Germline CDR1 is SEHNR and CDR2 is FQNEAQ (reference sequence). Sequenced material consisted of expressed TCRB transcripts (all of the isolated RNA was reverse transcribed). Samples of naive, central memory and regulatory T cells yielded a mean of around 3.5 million reads. Here immunoSEQ multiplex PCR was the method, and the copy in TCRdb shows in-frame clones only, minus some. The table records about 350,000 clones, roughly a fifth of them present only once. To note about this clone: Its antigen is unidentified.

The chain links TRBV7-9 to TRBJ1-2; no clear D gene. This receptor was taken from a woman under 30 in good health. The sequenced sample was naive CD4+ T cells from blood. This chain's CDR3 is CASSLDPLAGYTF. The CDR3, as DNA: TGTGCCAGCAGCTTAGACCCTCTGGCCGGCTACACCTTC.